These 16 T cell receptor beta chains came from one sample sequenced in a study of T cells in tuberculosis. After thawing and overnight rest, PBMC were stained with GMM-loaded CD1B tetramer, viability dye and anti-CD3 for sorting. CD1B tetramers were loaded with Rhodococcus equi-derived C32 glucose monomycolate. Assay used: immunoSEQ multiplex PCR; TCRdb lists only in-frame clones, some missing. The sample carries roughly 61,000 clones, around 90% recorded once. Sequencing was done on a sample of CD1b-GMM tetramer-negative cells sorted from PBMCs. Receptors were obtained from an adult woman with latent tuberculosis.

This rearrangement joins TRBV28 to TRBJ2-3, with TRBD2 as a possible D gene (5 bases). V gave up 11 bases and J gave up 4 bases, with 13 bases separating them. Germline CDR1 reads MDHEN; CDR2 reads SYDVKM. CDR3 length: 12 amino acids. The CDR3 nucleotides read TGTGCCGCACGCCAAGCGGCAGATACGCAGTATTTT. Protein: CAARQAADTQYF. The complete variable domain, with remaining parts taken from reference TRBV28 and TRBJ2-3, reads DVKVTQSSRYLVKRTGEKVFLECVQDMDHENMFWYRQDPGLGLRLIYFSYDVKMKEKGDIPEGYSVSREKKERFSLILESASTNQTSMYLCAARQAADTQYFGPGTRLTVL.

The chain's CDR3 is CSARDRSTYEQYF. CDR3 nucleotide sequence: TGCAGCGCTCGGGACAGGTCTACCTACGAGCAGTACTTC. This chain connects TRBV29-1 to TRBJ2-7; 8 bases agree with TRBD1. Germline V CDR1 and CDR2: SQVTM, ANQGSEA. Unmatched junction bases numbered 7, after V lost 7 bases and J lost 2 bases. This CDR3 spans 13 amino acids.

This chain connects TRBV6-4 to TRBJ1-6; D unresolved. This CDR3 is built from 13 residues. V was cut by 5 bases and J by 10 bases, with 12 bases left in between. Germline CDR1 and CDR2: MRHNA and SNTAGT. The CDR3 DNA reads TGTGCCAGCAGTCCAGAGGGAGGATCACCCCTCCACTTT. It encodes CASSPEGGSPLHF.

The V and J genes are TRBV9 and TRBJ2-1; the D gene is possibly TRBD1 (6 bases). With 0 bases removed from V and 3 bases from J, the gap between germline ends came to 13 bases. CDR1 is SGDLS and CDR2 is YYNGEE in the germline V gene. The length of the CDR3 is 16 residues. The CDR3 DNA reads TGTGCCAGCAGCGTAGCCTTTTCGGGACACTACAATGAGCAGTTCTTC. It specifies CASSVAFSGHYNEQFF.

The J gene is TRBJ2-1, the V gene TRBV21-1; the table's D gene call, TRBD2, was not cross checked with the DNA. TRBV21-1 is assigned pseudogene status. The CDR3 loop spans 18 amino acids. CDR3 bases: TGTGCCAGCAGCAAAGACTTTACTAGCGGGGGTCCTACGAATGAGCAGTTCTTC. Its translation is CASSKDFTSGGPTNEQFF.

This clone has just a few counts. The CDR3, as DNA: TGTGCCAGCAGTTTCGCAACCGACAGATACACCGGGGAGCTGTTTTTT. Protein: CASSFATDRYTGELFF. V is TRBV28 and J is TRBJ2-2, with TRBD1 as a possible D gene (5 bases). V was shortened by 3 bases and J by 3 bases, with 14 bases between the two germline ends. Germline assignment: CDR1 MDHEN and CDR2 SYDVKM. The CDR3 loop spans 16 amino acids.

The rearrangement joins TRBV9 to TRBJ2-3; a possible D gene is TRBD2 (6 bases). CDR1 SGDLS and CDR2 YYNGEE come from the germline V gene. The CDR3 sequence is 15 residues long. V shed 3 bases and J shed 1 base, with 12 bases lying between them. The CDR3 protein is CASSGRGRRTDTQYF. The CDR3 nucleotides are TGTGCCAGCAGCGGACGAGGGAGGCGCACAGATACGCAGTATTTT.

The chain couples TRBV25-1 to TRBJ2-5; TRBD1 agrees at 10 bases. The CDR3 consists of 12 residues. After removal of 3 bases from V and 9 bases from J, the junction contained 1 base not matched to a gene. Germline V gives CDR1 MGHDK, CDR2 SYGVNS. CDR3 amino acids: CASSEDRGSQYF. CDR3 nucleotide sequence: TGTGCCAGCAGTGAGGACAGGGGGTCCCAGTACTTC.

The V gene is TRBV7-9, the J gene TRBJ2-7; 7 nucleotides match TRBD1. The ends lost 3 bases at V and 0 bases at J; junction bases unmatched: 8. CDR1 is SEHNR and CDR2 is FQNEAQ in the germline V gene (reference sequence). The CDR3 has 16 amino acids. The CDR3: CASSFYGTDASYEQYF. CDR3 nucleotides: TGTGCCAGCAGCTTTTATGGGACAGACGCCTCCTACGAGCAGTACTTC. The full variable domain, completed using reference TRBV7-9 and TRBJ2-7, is DTGVSQNPRHKITKRGQNVTFRCDPISEHNRLYWYRQTLGQGPEFLTYFQNEAQLEKSRLLSDRFSAERPKGSFSTLEIQRTEQGDSAMYLCASSFYGTDASYEQYFGPGTRLTVT.

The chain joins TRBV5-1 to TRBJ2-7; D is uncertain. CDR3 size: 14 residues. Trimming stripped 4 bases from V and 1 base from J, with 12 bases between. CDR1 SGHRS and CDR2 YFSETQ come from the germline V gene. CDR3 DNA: TGCGCCAGCAGCGACAAAGTTAGTTCCTACGAGCAGTACTTC. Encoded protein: CASSDKVSSYEQYF.

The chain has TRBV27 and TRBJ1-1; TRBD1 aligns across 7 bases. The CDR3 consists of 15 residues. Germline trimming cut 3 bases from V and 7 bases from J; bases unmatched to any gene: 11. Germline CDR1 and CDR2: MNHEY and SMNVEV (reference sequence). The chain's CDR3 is CASSLGIGTVLEAFF. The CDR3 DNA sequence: TGTGCCAGCAGTTTGGGCATCGGGACAGTTCTTGAAGCTTTCTTT.

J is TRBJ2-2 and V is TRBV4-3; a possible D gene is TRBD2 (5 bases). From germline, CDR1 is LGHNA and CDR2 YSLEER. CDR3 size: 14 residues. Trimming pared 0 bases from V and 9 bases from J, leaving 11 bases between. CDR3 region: CASSQDSGKRELFF. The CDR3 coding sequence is TGCGCCAGCAGCCAAGATTCGGGGAAGCGGGAGCTGTTTTTT.

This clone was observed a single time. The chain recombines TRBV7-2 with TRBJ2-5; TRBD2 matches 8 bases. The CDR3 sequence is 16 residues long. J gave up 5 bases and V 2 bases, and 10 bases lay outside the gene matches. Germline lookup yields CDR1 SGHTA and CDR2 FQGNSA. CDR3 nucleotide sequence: TGTGCCAGCAGCTTAACGCTGCACGGGGGGGCCGAGACCCAGTACTTC. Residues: CASSLTLHGGAETQYF.

The CDR3 spells CASQTGGPDTQYF. CDR3 in DNA: TGTGCCAGCCAGACAGGGGGCCCAGATACGCAGTATTTT. The V call is TRBV6-5, the J call TRBJ2-3, with 10 bases lining up with TRBD1. The CDR3 is 13 amino acids. CDR1 MNHEY and CDR2 SVGAGI come from the germline V gene. Unmatched junction bases numbered 3, after V lost 8 bases and J lost 4 bases.

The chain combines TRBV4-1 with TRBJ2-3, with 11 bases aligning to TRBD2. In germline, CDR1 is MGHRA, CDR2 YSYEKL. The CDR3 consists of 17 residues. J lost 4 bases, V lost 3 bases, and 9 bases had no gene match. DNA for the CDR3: TGCGCCAGCAGCCACCCTTTTCTAGCGGGGGGTTCAGATACGCAGTATTTT. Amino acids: CASSHPFLAGGSDTQYF.

CDR3 in DNA: TGTGCCAGTAGTACCCTCCTGTTCCAAGAGACCCAGTACTTC. Residues: CASSTLLFQETQYF. V and J are TRBV19 and TRBJ2-5; D uncertain. Germline CDR1 LNHDA, CDR2 SQIVND (reference sequence). This CDR3 region has 14 residues. V dropped 4 bases and J dropped 1 base, with 10 bases sitting between them.